This T cell receptor (beta chain) appears in the sequencing data of a study of blood T cell repertoires in COVID-19. For the study at large: The United States, Italy and Spain provided the acute and convalescent COVID-19 samples.

Produced via immunoSEQ multiplex PCR; TCRdb's table is partial and in-frame only. Among 150,000 to 200,000 clones listed, about 86% were seen once. Germline values: CDR1 SGHRS, CDR2 YFSETQ. J was trimmed by 9 bases and V by 0 bases; bases with no gene match: 8. The length of the CDR3 is 16 residues. J is TRBJ2-1 and V is TRBV5-1; 11 nucleotides agree with TRBD2. The source is a man aged 60 to 75 with acute or convalescent COVID-19. Sample: peripheral blood. In nucleotides, the CDR3 is TGCGCCAGCAGCTTGGGTATAGCGGGAGGGCAGGGTGAGCAGTTCTTC. This sequence encodes CASSLGIAGGQGEQFF.